The 10 T cell receptor beta chains presented below share a single source sample, sequenced in a study of spatial heterogeneity in lung cancer. This sample's time point: blood at routine non-recurrence follow-up after resection. TCRdb re-analysed the 5' RACE reads in MiXCR, keeping a single row per CDR3 protein. The table shows approximately 39,000 distinct CDR3 sequences, with approximately 7.5% occurring only once. Sequencing used PBMCs, obtained at follow-up. The receptors shown here come from a male donor with early-stage non-small cell lung cancer.

Judged by abundance, this clonotype is large. The chain joins TRBV7-3 to TRBJ2-6, with D unclear. The CDR3 length is 15 residues. The germline V gene has CDR1 SGHTA and CDR2 FQGTGA. With 5 bases removed from V and 0 bases from J, the gap between germline ends came to 8 bases. CDR3 protein: CASSRLSSGANVLTF. The CDR3 coding sequence is TGTGCCAGCAGCCGTTTGAGCTCTGGGGCCAACGTCCTGACTTTC.

This clonotype was found many times. This chain joins TRBV12-5 and TRBJ1-1; tentatively, D is TRBD1 (6 bases). CDR3 length: 13 residues. In germline, CDR1 is LGHNT, CDR2 FRNRAP. Trimming cost V 6 bases and J 4 bases, with 12 bases left between them. The CDR3 coding sequence is TGTGCTAGTGGAAACAACAGGGCCACTGAAGCTTTCTTT. The encoded protein is CASGNNRATEAFF.

This clonotype was seen at least ten times. The chain links TRBV27 to TRBJ1-2; D remains ambiguous. This CDR3 spans 12 amino acids. The V gene lost 6 bases and the J gene lost 4 bases, with 9 bases spanning the gap. CDR1 MNHEY and CDR2 SMNVEV come from the germline V gene (reference sequence). CDR3: CASRSSLYGYTF. The CDR3 DNA reads TGTGCCAGCAGGTCCTCCCTCTATGGCTACACCTTC.

This clonotype was seen repeatedly, ten times or more. The rearrangement uses TRBV13 and TRBJ2-3, with 10 bases matching TRBD2. The CDR3 has 16 amino acids. J gave up 2 bases and V 2 bases, and 4 bases lay outside the gene matches. From germline, CDR1 is PRHDT and CDR2 FYEKMQ (reference sequence). This CDR3 reads CASSLQRGGHTDTQYF. The CDR3 region has the DNA TGTGCCAGCAGCTTACAGCGGGGGGGCCACACAGATACGCAGTATTTT.

Many counts were recorded for this clonotype. The chain is built from TRBV7-3 and TRBJ2-3; D gene ambiguous. The V gene lost 4 bases and the J gene lost 10 bases, with 9 bases spanning the gap. There are 11 residues in the CDR3. Germline CDR1 is SGHTA and CDR2 is FQGTGA. The CDR3 here is CASSYGMPQYF. The CDR3 nucleotides read TGTGCCAGCAGCTATGGGATGCCGCAGTATTTT.

This clonotype was seen at least ten times. The chain combines TRBV6-5 with TRBJ2-5, with TRBD2 matching 9 bases. V was clipped by 2 bases and J by 5 bases; unmatched bases: 9. From germline, CDR1 is MNHEY and CDR2 SVGAGI. This CDR3 spans 16 amino acids. CDR3 bases: TGTGCCAGCAGTTACGGAGCGGGGGGCTTCGGGGAGACCCAGTACTTC. The encoded protein is CASSYGAGGFGETQYF.

In its sample, this clonotype was seen many times. The chain has TRBV30 and TRBJ1-1; no clear D gene. CDR3 length: 14 residues. The V end was cut by 4 bases, the J end by 0 bases, with 12 bases between. CDR1 GTSNPN and CDR2 SVGIG come from the germline V gene (reference sequence). The CDR3 sequence is CAWKAQVMNTEAFF. The CDR3 region has the DNA TGTGCCTGGAAGGCGCAAGTCATGAACACTGAAGCTTTCTTT.

This clonotype was recorded many times. The V gene is TRBV7-3, the J gene TRBJ2-2, with D maybe TRBD1 (6 bases). The V gene's germline CDR1 is SGHTA and CDR2 FQGTGA. Trimming removed 4 bases at V and 0 bases at J, with 12 bases between. This CDR3 comprises 16 residues. CDR3 nucleotides: TGTGCCAGCAGCTACGGGACACCTACGAACACCGGGGAGCTGTTTTTT. This translates into CASSYGTPTNTGELFF. The full variable domain, with the rest looked up from reference TRBV7-3 and TRBJ2-2, is GAGVSQTPSNKVTEKGKYVELRCDPISGHTALYWYRQSLGQGPEFLIYFQGTGAADDSGLPNDRFFAVRPEGSVSTLKIQRTERGDSAVYLCASSYGTPTNTGELFFGEGSRLTVL.

This clonotype was detected many times. The chain has TRBV6-1 and TRBJ2-3; the D gene could be TRBD1 or TRBD2 (5 bases each). Trimming left V 4 bases short and J 0 bases short, with 14 bases between. Germline V CDR1 and CDR2: MNHNS, SASEGT. The CDR3 spans 16 residues. The CDR3 region has the DNA TGTGCCAGCAGTGGACAAAACCGGGACAGCACAGATACGCAGTATTTT. This sequence encodes CASSGQNRDSTDTQYF.

The V and J genes are TRBV7-9 and TRBJ2-7; 10 bases are shared with TRBD1. The trim removed 3 bases at V and 6 bases at J, leaving 8 bases unmatched. Germline-derived CDR1 and CDR2 are SEHNR and FQNEAQ (reference sequence). This CDR3 comprises 15 residues. DNA for the CDR3: TGTGCCAGCAGCTTTCCCGGACAGGGGGGGATCGAGCAGTACTTC. Its translation is CASSFPGQGGIEQYF.